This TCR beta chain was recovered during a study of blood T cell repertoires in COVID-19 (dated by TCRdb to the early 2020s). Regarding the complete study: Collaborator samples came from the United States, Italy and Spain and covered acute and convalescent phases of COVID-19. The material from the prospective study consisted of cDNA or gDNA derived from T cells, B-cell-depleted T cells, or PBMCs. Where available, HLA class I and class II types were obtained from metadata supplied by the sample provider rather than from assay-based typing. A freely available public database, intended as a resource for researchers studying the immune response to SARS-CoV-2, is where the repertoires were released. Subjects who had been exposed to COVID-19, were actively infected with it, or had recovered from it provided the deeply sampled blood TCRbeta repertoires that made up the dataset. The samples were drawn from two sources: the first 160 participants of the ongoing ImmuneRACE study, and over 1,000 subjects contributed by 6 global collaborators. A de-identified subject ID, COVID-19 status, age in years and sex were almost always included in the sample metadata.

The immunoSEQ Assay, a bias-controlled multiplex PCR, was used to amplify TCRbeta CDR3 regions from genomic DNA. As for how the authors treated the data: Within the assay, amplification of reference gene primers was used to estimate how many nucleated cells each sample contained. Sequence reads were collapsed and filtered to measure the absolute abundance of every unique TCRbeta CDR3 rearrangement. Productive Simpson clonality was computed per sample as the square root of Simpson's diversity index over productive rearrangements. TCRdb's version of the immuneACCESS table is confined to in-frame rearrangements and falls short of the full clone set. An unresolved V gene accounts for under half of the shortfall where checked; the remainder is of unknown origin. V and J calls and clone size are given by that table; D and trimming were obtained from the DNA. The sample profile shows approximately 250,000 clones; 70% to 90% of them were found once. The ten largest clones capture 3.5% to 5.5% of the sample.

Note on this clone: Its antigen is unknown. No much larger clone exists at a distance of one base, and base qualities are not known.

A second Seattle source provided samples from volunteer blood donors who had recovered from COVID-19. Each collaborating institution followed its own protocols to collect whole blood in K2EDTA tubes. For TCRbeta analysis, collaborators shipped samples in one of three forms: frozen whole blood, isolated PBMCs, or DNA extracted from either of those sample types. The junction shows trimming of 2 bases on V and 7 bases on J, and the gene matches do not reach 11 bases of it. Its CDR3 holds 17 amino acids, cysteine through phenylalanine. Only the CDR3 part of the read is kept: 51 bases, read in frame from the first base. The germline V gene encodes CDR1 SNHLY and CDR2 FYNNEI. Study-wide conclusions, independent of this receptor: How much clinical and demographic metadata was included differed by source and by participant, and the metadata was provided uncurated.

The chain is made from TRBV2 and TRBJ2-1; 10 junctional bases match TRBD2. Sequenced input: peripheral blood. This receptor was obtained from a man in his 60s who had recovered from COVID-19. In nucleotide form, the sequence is TGTGCCAGCAGTGAACCGTCGACTAGCGGGTTTAGGAATGAGCAGTTCTTC. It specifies CASSEPSTSGFRNEQFF.